The entry below gives a single T cell receptor (beta chain) sequence along with its context. Antigen unknown. Libraries were prepared by immunoSEQ multiplex PCR; TCRdb keeps only in-frame clonotypes and omits some of them. The profile shows tens of thousands of clones, roughly 80% of them singletons. With 0 bases removed from V and 1 base from J, the gap between germline ends came to 12 bases. Germline loops: CDR1 SGHRS, CDR2 YFSETQ. The CDR3 has 16 residues. This sample is drawn from a study of immune evolution from preneoplasia to lung adenocarcinoma. Study-wide findings and caveats: Clonality was highest in normal lung, lower in later-stage lesions apparently.

Patient tissue came from resections in Japan or China, 2014–2017. Histologic diagnosis was independently verified by two lung pathologists. The gene calls are TRBV5-1 and TRBJ2-3, with D hard to call. This TCR came from a person aged 55 to 69 with lung adenocarcinoma. Sample: FFPE invasive lung adenocarcinoma tissue. The CDR3 loop is CASSLALTTRTDTQYF. CDR3 DNA sequence: TGCGCCAGCAGCTTGGCGCTGACCACCCGCACAGATACGCAGTATTTT.